This TCR beta chain was captured by sequencing in a study of blood T cell repertoires in COVID-19. Germline V gene sequence: CDR1 MRHNA, CDR2 SNTAGT. V shed 0 bases and J shed 1 base, with 6 bases lying between them. The CDR3 is 14 residues long. Clones were sequenced by immunoSEQ multiplex PCR, and TCRdb holds only the in-frame ones, with some missing. The sample carries about 120,000 clones, around 87% recorded once. The V gene is TRBV6-4, the J gene TRBJ1-2; D unresolved. The clonotype was recovered from a woman in her seventies with acute or convalescent COVID-19. Sequencing input: peripheral blood. The CDR3 spells CASSDSGSNYGYTF. Written as DNA, the CDR3 is TGTGCCAGCAGTGACTCCGGGAGTAACTATGGCTACACCTTC.